This T cell receptor beta chain was sequenced in a study of identical twins. MiXCR, applied by TCRdb to the 5' RACE reads, yields one record per CDR3 protein. The data show around 530,000 distinct CDR3 sequences, roughly 15% seen once. Per the germline V gene, CDR1 is DFQATT and CDR2 is SNEGSKA (reference sequence). The CDR3 is 18 amino acids. V shed 0 bases and J 4 bases; nucleotides not matched to a gene: 12. This clonotype was detected only a few times. Healthy Caucasians, and only they, were the donors. These data were likewise used in another study, on yellow fever vaccine responses in identical twins.

The genes are TRBV20-1 and TRBJ2-5; 12 bases match TRBD2. The specimen was CD4+ T cells sorted from blood. This receptor was taken from a woman between 18 and 29 years old in good health. CDR3 DNA sequence: TGCAGTGCTAGAGATTACTACCGACTAGCGGGAGAAGGAGAGACCCAGTACTTC. This encodes CSARDYYRLAGEGETQYF.